These 30 T cell receptor beta chains were sequenced from one sample in a study of CD8+CD57+ T cells in acquired aplastic anemia. By flow cytometry, patients selected for sequencing had shown an expansion of CD8+CD57+ cells. CDR3 and TCR beta VDJ profiling relied on a genomic DNA template. TCRdb re-called the reads with MiXCR, one entry per CDR3 protein. The sample includes approximately 250,000 distinct CDR3 sequences, 82% of them seen just once. Sequenced sample: sorted CD4+, CD8+, or CD8+CD57+ T cells (not recorded which) from PBMCs. Receptors were obtained from a human donor with aplastic anemia.

Of note for this clonotype: Compared with germline, one end of the junction differs, possibly owing to a read error. The chain uses TRBV5-1 and TRBJ2-3, with TRBD2 identical over 12 bases. The germline gives CDR1 SGHRS, CDR2 YFSETQ. The CDR3 is 14 residues long. The CDR3 reads CASSLELAGGTQYF. The CDR3 DNA follows: TGTGCCAGCAGCTTGGAACTAGCGGGGGGTACGCAGTATTTT.

Details on this clonotype: The conserved final phenylalanine or tryptophan is absent from the CDR3, which likely points to a read error. Because the CDR3's place on the DNA is in doubt, the DNA is left out and the CDR3 is given as listed by TCRdb. The chain employs TRBV7-2 and TRBJ2-1; the listed D gene, TRBD1, was not tested against the DNA. The CDR3 spans 13 residues, counting both ends. CDR1 and CDR2 from the germline V gene are SGHTA and FQGNSA. This CDR3 reads CASSLSGGADYGY.

With respect to this clonotype: An end of the junction differs from the germline gene, which may be a read error. The chain carries TRBV7-4 and TRBJ2-5; D is ambiguous. Per germline, CDR1 SGHVT and CDR2 SQSDAQ. The CDR3 is 13 amino acids. This chain's CDR3 is CASSDSPPTNEKF. The CDR3 DNA reads TGCGCCAGCAGCGATAGCCCCCCAACTAATGAAAAATTC.

Details on this clonotype: A junction boundary mismatches the germline segment, possibly from a read error. The chain employs TRBV7-9 and TRBJ2-5; TRBD1 aligns across 11 bases. Germline V lookup: CDR1 SEHNR, CDR2 FQNEAQ (reference sequence). The CDR3 runs to 14 residues. DNA of the CDR3: TGTGCCGGACAGGGGGCTAGGGAGCCCCAGAACTTCGGCTTC. Translating it yields CAGQGAREPQNFGF.

The chain recombines TRBV20-1 with TRBJ1-2; 10 bases line up with TRBD1. CDR3 length: 14 amino acids. The V gene's germline CDR1 is DFQATT and CDR2 SNEGSKA (reference sequence). J gave up 6 bases and V 0 bases, and 4 bases lay outside the gene matches. The chain's CDR3 is CSARDSTGGHGYTF. CDR3 DNA: TGCAGTGCTAGAGACTCGACAGGGGGCCATGGCTACACCTTC.

Comment on this clonotype: The CDR3 does not close with the conserved phenylalanine or tryptophan, likely indicating a read error. No DNA is shown, since the ends of the CDR3 on it are uncertain; the CDR3 is the one TCRdb lists. The rearrangement links TRBV7-9 to TRBJ1-5; TRBD1, the D gene given by the table, was not confirmed from the DNA. In germline, CDR1 is SEHNR, CDR2 FQNEAQ (reference sequence). The CDR3 length is 13 residues, termini included. This CDR3 reads CASSLTRSGGKHE.

The genes are TRBV7-9 and TRBJ2-1; 7 bases map to TRBD1. This CDR3 region has 16 residues. Germline V gene lookup returns CDR1 SEHNR and CDR2 FQNEAQ (reference sequence). V shed 1 base, J shed 13 bases, and the junction held 16 bases outside the gene matches. The CDR3 DNA reads TGTGCCAGCAGCTTAGGACAGGGCAACTATGGCTACACCCAGTTCTTC. It is translated as CASSLGQGNYGYTQFF.

This chain connects TRBV7-8 to TRBJ2-1; 7 bases agree with TRBD2. After removal of 4 bases from V and 8 bases from J, the junction contained 5 bases not matched to a gene. Looked up from germline, CDR1 is SGHVS and CDR2 is FQNEAQ. The CDR3 sequence is 13 residues long. CDR3 sequence: CASSSGGSDEQFF. The CDR3 region has the DNA TGTGCCAGCAGCTCCGGGGGGAGCGATGAGCAGTTCTTC.

This clonotype showed up just once. This may come from a read error, since a much larger clone is one base off. The chain combines TRBV5-4 with TRBJ2-3; perhaps D is TRBD1 or TRBD2 (5 bases each). The CDR3 length is 15 residues. CDR1 is SGHNT, CDR2 YYREEE, per germline (reference sequence). Trimming took off 2 bases at V and 0 bases at J, with 10 bases between the two ends. The CDR3 nucleotides read TGTGCCAGCAGCTTTGGGGGAGAGAGCACAGATACGCAGTATTTT. This translates into CASSFGGESTDTQYF.

This clonotype was counted at least ten times. The chain links TRBV6-1 to TRBJ1-1, with 9 bases that match TRBD1. Germline lookup yields CDR1 MNHNS and CDR2 SASEGT. With V trimmed by 3 bases and J by 0 bases, 14 bases remained unmatched. This CDR3 spans 19 amino acids. DNA of the CDR3: TGTGCCAGCAGTGACCAAAGCGTCCCGGGACAGGGAATGAACACTGAAGCTTTCTTT. This sequence encodes CASSDQSVPGQGMNTEAFF.

The V gene is TRBV20-1, the J gene TRBJ1-1; weak D call: TRBD1 (5 bases). Trimming stripped 3 bases from V and 1 base from J, with 15 bases between. This CDR3 has 15 residues. Germline V gene sequence: CDR1 DFQATT, CDR2 SNEGSKA (reference sequence). The CDR3 nucleotides are TGCAGTGCTAGTGTACCGGGACGCAAGAACACTGAAGCTTTCTTT. The encoded protein is CSASVPGRKNTEAFF.

On this clonotype itself: A read error may account for a junction end that differs from germline. This sequence joins TRBV7-6 and TRBJ2-3; D unclear. The CDR3 is made up of 14 amino acids. Germline values: CDR1 SGHVS, CDR2 FNYEAQ. In DNA form, the CDR3 reads TGTGCCAGCAGCTTGGGTTGCTATAATTCACCCCACCACTTT. Translated, it gives CASSLGCYNSPHHF.

The V call is TRBV25-1, the J call TRBJ1-4; D is uncertain. CDR3 length: 20 amino acids. CDR1 is MGHDK, CDR2 SYGVNS, per germline. The V gene lost 1 base and the J gene lost 4 bases, with 25 bases spanning the gap. The CDR3 DNA follows: TGTGCCAGCAGTGAATCCGCGATCTACACCGGGGAGCTGTTTAATGAAAAACTGTTTTTT. Translating gives CASSESAIYTGELFNEKLFF. Using reference TRBV25-1 and TRBJ1-4 for the parts outside the CDR3, the full variable domain is EADIYQTPRYLVIGTGKKITLECSQTMGHDKMYWYQQDPGMELHLIHYSYGVNSTEKGDLSSESTVSRIRTEHFPLTLESARPSHTSQYLCASSESAIYTGELFNEKLFFGSGTQLSVL.

The chain is built from TRBV7-2 and TRBJ2-3; D perhaps matches TRBD2 (7 bases). The germline gives CDR1 SGHTA, CDR2 FQGNSA. V lost 2 bases, J lost 13 bases, and 22 bases lay in between. This CDR3 is built from 15 residues. The CDR3 region is CASSLIPGGLFFEYF. Written as DNA, the CDR3 is TGTGCCAGCAGCTTAATACCCGGGGGGCTGTTTTTTGAGTATTTT.

J is TRBJ1-1 and V is TRBV7-9; 12 nucleotides match TRBD1. V shed 6 bases, J shed 6 bases, and the junction held 2 bases outside the gene matches. Looked up from germline, CDR1 is SEHNR and CDR2 is FQNEAQ (reference sequence). This CDR3 spans 13 amino acids. The CDR3, as DNA: TGTGCCAGCAGAGGGGACAGGGGGCCTGAAGCTTTCTTT. Encoded protein: CASRGDRGPEAFF.

This rearrangement joins TRBV9 to TRBJ1-5; D is undetermined. Germline values: CDR1 SGDLS, CDR2 YYNGEE. The CDR3 runs to 14 residues. Trimming shortened V by 3 bases and J by 15 bases, and 22 bases separated the two germline ends. This CDR3 is CASSDACHNQPTHF. The DNA of the CDR3 is TGTGCCAGCAGCGATGCTTGTCACAATCAGCCCACGCATTTT. Variable domain in full (rest from reference TRBV9 and TRBJ1-5): DSGVTQTPKHLITATGQRVTLRCSPRSGDLSVYWYQQSLDQGLQFLIQYYNGEERAKGNILERFSAQQFPDLHSELNLSSLELGDSALYFCASSDACHNQPTHFGDGTRLSIL.

The rearrangement links TRBV13 to TRBJ2-3; TRBD2 matches 8 bases. The germline CDR1 and CDR2 sequences are PRHDT and FYEKMQ (reference sequence). Trimming at V came to 5 bases and at J to 5 bases, leaving 6 bases not matched to a gene. The CDR3 totals 14 residues. CDR3 protein: CASSHYGGGDTQYF. DNA for the CDR3: TGTGCCAGCAGCCATTACGGGGGGGGAGATACGCAGTATTTT.

On this clonotype itself: Sequence at one end of the junction differs from germline and may be a read error. The chain joins TRBV7-9 to TRBJ2-3, with a tentative D call TRBD2 (7 bases). The CDR3 consists of 15 residues. Per the germline V gene, CDR1 is SEHNR and CDR2 is FQNEAQ (reference sequence). DNA for the CDR3: TGTGCCAGCAGCCCCGTTGGGGGGGGCGAGGATAAGCAGTATTTT. Its translation: CASSPVGGGEDKQYF. Supplemented by reference TRBV7-9 and TRBJ2-3, the full variable domain reads DTGVSQNPRHKITKRGQNVTFRCDPISEHNRLYWYRQTLGQGPEFLTYFQNEAQLEKSRLLSDRFSAERPKGSFSTLEIQRTEQGDSAMYLCASSPVGGGEDKQYFGPGTRLTVL.

Details on this clonotype: One junction end does not reproduce the germline sequence, and a read error may be involved. The chain joins TRBV7-8 to TRBJ2-3; the D gene is possibly TRBD1 (7 bases). The germline gives CDR1 SGHVS, CDR2 FQNEAQ. The CDR3 has 16 amino acids. CDR3 residues: CASSLEGGGDRDKQYF. The CDR3 DNA follows: TGTGCCAGCAGCTTGGAAGGAGGGGGCGATAGGGATAAGCAGTATTTT.

The chain has TRBV6-5 and TRBJ2-7; 8 nucleotides match TRBD1. The CDR3 sequence is 16 residues long. The germline CDR1 and CDR2 sequences are MNHEY and SVGAGI. The CDR3 region is CPRDTPGQANLAEQYV. Here the CDR3 DNA reads TGCCCCAGGGACACACCGGGACAGGCGAACCTGGCCGAGCAGTACGTC.

With respect to this clonotype: The CDR3 end shows no conserved phenylalanine or tryptophan, and so a read error is likely. The DNA is left out, because the CDR3 cannot be placed on it with certainty; the CDR3 is given as TCRdb lists it. This chain uses TRBV2 with TRBJ2-1; the DNA was not used to check the table's D call, TRBD1. Germline V gene sequence: CDR1 SNHLY, CDR2 FYNNEI. The CDR3 has 16 amino acids, counting both end residues. This chain's CDR3 is CASRHGGTNTQDFGPG.

The J gene is TRBJ1-6, the V gene TRBV9; D is perhaps TRBD1 (5 bases). Trimming took off 4 bases at V and 19 bases at J, with 24 bases between the two ends. The germline V gene encodes CDR1 SGDLS and CDR2 YYNGEE. The CDR3 is made up of 14 amino acids. CDR3 region: CASSPAGGFTEQHF. The CDR3 nucleotides read TGTGCCAGCAGCCCAGCCGGGGGATTCACTGAGCAGCACTTT.

This clonotype came up a few times. Because it lacks the conserved phenylalanine or tryptophan at the end, this CDR3 is likely a read error. The DNA is left out, because the CDR3 cannot be placed on it with certainty; the CDR3 is given as TCRdb lists it. This sequence joins TRBV2 and TRBJ1-6; no check of the table's D call, TRBD1, against the DNA was made. The CDR3 has 16 amino acids, counting both end residues. CDR1 and CDR2 (germline): SNHLY, FYNNEI. CDR3 residues: CASGDGGTDTQYFRPC.

The V and J genes are TRBV5-5 and TRBJ2-7; D might be TRBD2 (6 bases). Germline loops: CDR1 SGHKS, CDR2 YYEKEE (reference sequence). V gave up 4 bases and J gave up 5 bases, with 13 bases separating them. This CDR3 has 13 residues. CDR3 coding DNA: TGTGCCAGCAGCGGGTGGAGGGGTAACGAGCAGTACTTC. Translating it yields CASSGWRGNEQYF.

Here the CDR3 DNA reads TGTGCCAGCAGCACCGAGGTTAGCGGGAGGGAGAGCTCCTACGAGCAGTACTTC. Protein product: CASSTEVSGRESSYEQYF. The chain uses TRBV11-1 and TRBJ2-7; 11 bases align to TRBD2. CDR1 is SGHAT, CDR2 FQDESV, per germline (reference sequence). This CDR3 has 18 residues. The V and J ends lost 5 bases and 0 bases, in that order; junction bases with no gene match: 12.

This sequence joins TRBV11-1 and TRBJ2-7; D gene ambiguous. This CDR3 has 12 residues. Per the germline V gene, CDR1 is SGHAT and CDR2 is FQDESV (reference sequence). Trimming shortened V by 3 bases and J by 5 bases, and 8 bases separated the two germline ends. The DNA of the CDR3 is TGTGCCAGCAGCTTCACAGCGCACGAGCAGTACGTC. Translating gives CASSFTAHEQYV.

With regard to this clonotype: This CDR3 is missing its conserved last phenylalanine or tryptophan, likely due to a read error. Because the CDR3's place on the DNA is in doubt, the DNA is left out and the CDR3 is given as listed by TCRdb. The CDR3 region is CASSFGPAGRAIS. The chain couples TRBV7-8 to TRBJ1-2. Germline CDR1 SGHVS, CDR2 FQNEAQ. The CDR3 is made up of 13 amino acids, end residues included.

A word on this clonotype: One end of the junction is discordant with germline, which a read error may explain. The rearrangement links TRBV5-1 to TRBJ1-1; the D is unclear. This CDR3 contains 15 residues. The germline gives CDR1 SGHRS, CDR2 YFSETQ. CDR3 in amino acids: CASSSYGAANTEAFF. CDR3 coding DNA: TGTGCCAGCAGCTCGTATGGAGCGGCGAACACTGAAGCTTTCTTT. Together with reference TRBV5-1 and TRBJ1-1, the CDR3 gives the full variable domain: KAGVTQTPRYLIKTRGQQVTLSCSPISGHRSVSWYQQTPGQGLQFLFEYFSETQRNKGNFPGRFSGRQFSNSRSEMNVSTLELGDSALYLCASSSYGAANTEAFFGQGTRLTVV.

As to this clonotype: The junction shows a germline mismatch at one end, possibly a read error. CDR3 in amino acids: CASSLAGTDTQFF. DNA for the CDR3: TGTGCCAGCAGCTTAGCGGGGACAGATACGCAGTTTTTC. The V call is TRBV7-6, the J call TRBJ2-1, with 7 bases that match TRBD1. The CDR3 spans 13 residues. Germline V gene sequence: CDR1 SGHVS, CDR2 FNYEAQ.

The chain links TRBV7-9 to TRBJ2-5; TRBD2 aligns across 7 bases. V shed 8 bases and J 10 bases; nucleotides not matched to a gene: 16. The CDR3 covers 14 residues. Germline values: CDR1 SEHNR, CDR2 FQNEAQ (reference sequence). Written as DNA, the CDR3 is TGTGCCAGCGGCCGAGCGGGGTACCCCTACGACCAGTACTTC. This encodes CASGRAGYPYDQYF.